These T cell receptor beta chains were read from a single sample in a study of blood T cell repertoires in COVID-19. TCRdb's table, derived via immunoSEQ multiplex PCR, lists solely in-frame clones and lacks some. The table has about 190,000 clones, around 85% seen once. The sequenced sample was peripheral blood. All receptors derive from a young man with acute or convalescent COVID-19. The CDR3 runs from the conserved cysteine through the conserved F or W. The order of the fields is V gene, J gene, clone size, D gene, CDR3 DNA, CDR3 protein. A D gene is named only where the DNA matches it firmly. For some rows the clone size is stated as once, few or many, or as a class when expanded; others skip it.

V: TRBV7-6; J: TRBJ1-1; size: .; D: TRBD1; DNA: TGTGCCAGCAGCCCAGGTACTTGGACAGGGAACACTGAAGCTTTCTTT; CDR3: CASSPGTWTGNTEAFF
V: TRBV2; J: TRBJ2-7; size: .; D: .; DNA: TGTGCCAGCAGGCAGGGTGCGCGCGAGCAGTACTTC; CDR3: CASRQGAREQYF
V: TRBV5-6; J: TRBJ1-5; size: .; D: .; DNA: TGTGCCAGCAGCTCCGAAAGCCTTCAGGAGGCCTCGAGGAAGCAGCCCCAGCATTTT; CDR3: CASSSESLQEASRKQPQHF
V: TRBV5-4; J: TRBJ1-1; size: .; D: TRBD1; DNA: TGTGCCAGCAGCTTGGAGGGGACAGCAGCTTTCTTT; CDR3: CASSLEGTAAFF
V: TRBV14; J: TRBJ1-1; size: .; D: .; DNA: TGTGCCAGCAGCCGAGATTCGGGAGTTGCTGAAGCTTTCTTT; CDR3: CASSRDSGVAEAFF
V: TRBV11-2; J: TRBJ1-1; size: .; D: .; DNA: TGTGCCAGCAGCTTAGATAGTCAGCGCCGGGGAGCAGCTTTCTTT; CDR3: CASSLDSQRRGAAFF
V: TRBV27; J: TRBJ1-4; size: once; D: .; DNA: TGTGCCAGCAGTTTGAGACGGGGAAGTGCGGAACTGTTTTTT; CDR3: CASSLRRGSAELFF
V: TRBV2; J: TRBJ2-7; size: .; D: TRBD1; DNA: TGTGCCAGCAGTTTGACAGGGACCTACGAGCAGTACTTC; CDR3: CASSLTGTYEQYF
V: TRBV10-3; J: TRBJ2-7; size: few; D: .; DNA: TGTGCCATCAGCAAGTCTTCAGTAGAGCAGTACTTC; CDR3: CAISKSSVEQYF
V: TRBV4-1; J: TRBJ1-1; size: .; D: TRBD1; DNA: TGCGCCAGCAGCCAAGATCTGGGACAGAGGAGCACTGAAGCTTTCTTT; CDR3: CASSQDLGQRSTEAFF
V: TRBV5-1; J: TRBJ2-1; size: .; D: TRBD1; DNA: TGCGCCAGCAGCTCCAGACAGGGTGTGAGGAATGAGCAGTTCTTC; CDR3: CASSSRQGVRNEQFF
V: TRBV19; J: TRBJ2-2; size: .; D: TRBD1; DNA: TGTGCCAGTAGTCCACGGGACAGGGCCCCCGGGGAGCTGTTTTTT; CDR3: CASSPRDRAPGELFF
V: TRBV28; J: TRBJ1-1; size: few; D: TRBD1; DNA: TGTGCCAGCACTTTTCAGGACAGGTGGGCCACTGAAGCTTTCTTT; CDR3: CASTFQDRWATEAFF
V: TRBV18; J: TRBJ1-2; size: once; D: .; DNA: TGTGCCAGCTCACCAACTTATAGCGGGGCAGGGCAAGACTATGGCTACACCTTC; CDR3: CASSPTYSGAGQDYGYTF
V: TRBV5-1; J: TRBJ1-2; size: .; D: TRBD1; DNA: TGCGCCAGCAGCTTCGGACAGGGGGGCGGCTACACCTTC; CDR3: CASSFGQGGGYTF
V: TRBV27; J: TRBJ1-4; size: .; D: .; DNA: TGTGCCAGCAGTTTTCGGGGGGCAGGTAATGAAAAACTGTTTTTT; CDR3: CASSFRGAGNEKLFF
V: TRBV6-5; J: TRBJ2-3; size: .; D: TRBD1; DNA: TGTGCCAGCAGGGGACAGGGGGTGGCAGATACGCAGTATTTT; CDR3: CASRGQGVADTQYF
V: TRBV28; J: TRBJ2-4; size: .; D: .; DNA: TGTGCCAGCACTCAGGGAACCAAAAACATTCAGTACTTC; CDR3: CASTQGTKNIQYF
V: TRBV19; J: TRBJ1-2; size: .; D: TRBD1; DNA: TGTGCCAGTACCTCTCCCGGGACAGCGCCTGGATGGGGCTACACCTTC; CDR3: CASTSPGTAPGWGYTF
V: TRBV28; J: TRBJ1-1; size: .; D: .; DNA: TGTGCCAGCAGTAGGAGGAGGACTGAAGCTTTCTTT; CDR3: CASSRRRTEAFF
V: TRBV5-4; J: TRBJ1-6; size: .; D: .; DNA: TGTGCCAGCAGCTCCCGAAAGGGGGGGCACAATTCACCCCTCCACTTT; CDR3: CASSSRKGGHNSPLHF
V: TRBV11-2; J: TRBJ2-1; size: .; D: .; DNA: TGTGCCAGCAGCTTAGGTACTCTGAGCTCCTACAATGAGCAGTTCTTC; CDR3: CASSLGTLSSYNEQFF
V: TRBV5-1; J: TRBJ2-2; size: .; D: .; DNA: TGCGCCAGCAGCTTGGCCCAAACTAAGACTCGGGAGCTGTTTTTT; CDR3: CASSLAQTKTRELFF
V: TRBV10-3; J: TRBJ2-5; size: .; D: .; DNA: TGTGCCATCAGACCACGTGGGGGCTCCCAAGAGACCCAGTACTTC; CDR3: CAIRPRGGSQETQYF
V: TRBV5-8; J: TRBJ2-7; size: .; D: .; DNA: TGTGCCAGCAGCAAGACAGACTACGAGCAGTACTTC; CDR3: CASSKTDYEQYF
V: TRBV5-1; J: TRBJ2-1; size: once; D: TRBD2; DNA: TGCGCCAGCAGCTCAAGCCTAGCGGGGGTTAATTATGAGCAGTTCTTC; CDR3: CASSSSLAGVNYEQFF
V: TRBV5-1; J: TRBJ1-1; size: .; D: .; DNA: TGCGCCAGCAGCCCCCAGGTGAGCACTGAAGCTTTCTTT; CDR3: CASSPQVSTEAFF
V: TRBV7-3; J: TRBJ2-1; size: .; D: .; DNA: TGTGCCAGCAGCTTAGTGGGCGGGGTCATAGCGAATGAGCAGTTCTTC; CDR3: CASSLVGGVIANEQFF
V: TRBV10-3; J: TRBJ2-3; size: .; D: TRBD1; DNA: TGTGCCATCAGGACAGGGGCCTATACGCAGTATTTT; CDR3: CAIRTGAYTQYF
V: TRBV5-1; J: TRBJ1-5; size: once; D: .; DNA: TGCGCCAGCAGCTTGGACAGCCCAATGGTGGGTCCCCAGCATTTT; CDR3: CASSLDSPMVGPQHF
V: TRBV5-1; J: TRBJ1-1; size: .; D: TRBD1; DNA: TGCGCAGACAGCAGCCCCCCACAGGGGTGGACAGGGAACACTGAAGCTTTCTTT; CDR3: CADSSPPQGWTGNTEAFF
V: TRBV6-5; J: TRBJ1-5; size: .; D: .; DNA: TGTGCCAGCAGTTACTCTGCGAGGAGCGGTCAGCCCCAGCATTTT; CDR3: CASSYSARSGQPQHF
V: TRBV6-2/TRBV6-3; J: TRBJ2-7; size: .; D: TRBD2; DNA: TGTGCCAGCAGTCCCAGACTAGCGGGAGTTTTCATGGAGCAGTACTTC; CDR3: CASSPRLAGVFMEQYF
V: TRBV6-5; J: TRBJ1-1; size: .; D: .; DNA: TGTGCCAGCACGAAAGACAGGCGGTACACTGAAGCTTTCTTT; CDR3: CASTKDRRYTEAFF
V: TRBV19; J: TRBJ1-5; size: .; D: .; DNA: TGTGCCAGTAGTATTTTGTATAGGCCAGGGGAACAGCCCCAGCATTTT; CDR3: CASSILYRPGEQPQHF
V: TRBV27; J: TRBJ1-1; size: .; D: TRBD1; DNA: TGTGCCAGCATCTGGAGGGACAGGGGCCATGAAGCTTTCTTT; CDR3: CASIWRDRGHEAFF
V: TRBV15; J: TRBJ2-1; size: .; D: .; DNA: TGTGCCACCAGCAGAGATGTAAGCACTCGTAGCCCTGAGCAGTTCTTC; CDR3: CATSRDVSTRSPEQFF
V: TRBV7-8; J: TRBJ1-2; size: .; D: .; DNA: TGTGCCAGCAGCTCCTCACAAGGGGGAGTGAACTATGGCTACACCTTC; CDR3: CASSSSQGGVNYGYTF
V: TRBV7-6; J: TRBJ1-1; size: .; D: .; DNA: TGTGCCAGCAGCGCAGACGGACTTGGCACTGAAGCTTTCTTT; CDR3: CASSADGLGTEAFF
V: TRBV6-5; J: TRBJ1-5; size: .; D: .; DNA: TGTGCCAGCAGAAGACAGGAGTATAGCAATCAGCCCCAGCATTTT; CDR3: CASRRQEYSNQPQHF
V: TRBV7-3; J: TRBJ2-7; size: .; D: TRBD1; DNA: TGTGCCAGCAGCTTATATGACAGGGGCAGCGAGCAGTACTTC; CDR3: CASSLYDRGSEQYF
V: TRBV6-5; J: TRBJ2-1; size: few; D: .; DNA: TGTGCCAGCAGTTACCAAGCCGGGACTCCCTACAATGAGCAGTTCTTC; CDR3: CASSYQAGTPYNEQFF
V: TRBV10-1; J: TRBJ2-2; size: .; D: .; DNA: TGCGCCAGCAGTGAGTCCGTCGCCGGGGAGCTGTTTTTT; CDR3: CASSESVAGELFF
V: TRBV6-4; J: TRBJ2-3; size: few; D: .; DNA: TGTGCCAGCAGTGATCAACAGGGGACTAGCACAGATACGCAGTATTTT; CDR3: CASSDQQGTSTDTQYF
V: TRBV6-5; J: TRBJ1-1; size: few; D: .; DNA: TGTGCCAGCAGTTACTCGTCGGGATCGGTCCCTGAAGCTTTCTTT; CDR3: CASSYSSGSVPEAFF
V: TRBV25-1; J: TRBJ2-1; size: .; D: .; DNA: TGTGCCAGCAGTGAAATAAACACAGAGCAGTTCTTC; CDR3: CASSEINTEQFF
V: TRBV12-3/TRBV12-4; J: TRBJ1-1; size: .; D: .; DNA: TGTGCCAGCAGTTTTCGGGGGAGAGCTTTCTTT; CDR3: CASSFRGRAFF
V: TRBV5-4; J: TRBJ2-5; size: .; D: TRBD2; DNA: TGTGCCAGCAGCCCGGGGGGAGGGGACGGTGGTGAGACCCAGTACTTC; CDR3: CASSPGGGDGGETQYF
V: TRBV7-9; J: TRBJ1-6; size: .; D: TRBD1; DNA: TGTGCCAGCAGCCCGCTTGGACAGGGTAAGTATAATTCACCCCTCCACTTT; CDR3: CASSPLGQGKYNSPLHF
V: TRBV4-1; J: TRBJ2-5; size: .; D: .; DNA: TGCGCCAGCAGCCACCAGGGTATGGGAGAGACCCAGTACTTC; CDR3: CASSHQGMGETQYF
V: TRBV2; J: TRBJ2-7; size: .; D: TRBD1; DNA: TGTGCCAGCAGGAGGGGACAGGCTAAATACGAGCAGTACTTC; CDR3: CASRRGQAKYEQYF
V: TRBV27; J: TRBJ1-2; size: .; D: .; DNA: TGTGCCAGCAGTCCGTACGACAGGCCCGCATATGGCTACACCTTC; CDR3: CASSPYDRPAYGYTF
V: TRBV10-2; J: TRBJ2-7; size: once; D: TRBD2; DNA: TGCGCCAGCAGTGTAGCGGGGGGGCCAATGGAGCAGTACTTC; CDR3: CASSVAGGPMEQYF
V: TRBV19; J: TRBJ1-3; size: .; D: .; DNA: TGTGCCAGTAGAACGCAGGGGAGAGGAAACACCATATATTTT; CDR3: CASRTQGRGNTIYF
V: TRBV20-1; J: TRBJ2-6; size: .; D: .; DNA: TGCAGTGCTAGTGATAGAACAGGCTCTGGGGCCAACGTCCTGACTTTC; CDR3: CSASDRTGSGANVLTF
V: TRBV6-4; J: TRBJ2-1; size: few; D: TRBD2; DNA: TGTGCCAGCAGTGATTCGCGGGAGGCCTACAATGAGCAGTTCTTC; CDR3: CASSDSREAYNEQFF
V: TRBV28; J: TRBJ1-3; size: .; D: TRBD1; DNA: TGTGCCAGCAGGGTGACAGGGGCTGGAAACACCATATATTTT; CDR3: CASRVTGAGNTIYF
V: TRBV19; J: TRBJ2-1; size: once; D: TRBD1; DNA: TGTGCCAGTAGTTTCTCCGGGACAGGGTACAATGAGCAGTTCTTC; CDR3: CASSFSGTGYNEQFF
V: TRBV7-8; J: TRBJ1-4; size: .; D: .; DNA: TGTGCCAGCAGCCTAGGACAGATTGCAACTAATGAAAAACTGTTTTTT; CDR3: CASSLGQIATNEKLFF
V: TRBV27; J: TRBJ1-3; size: .; D: .; DNA: TGTGCCAGCAGCTCCGCATCGGGTCCCTCTGGAAACACCATATATTTT; CDR3: CASSSASGPSGNTIYF